This T cell receptor (beta chain) was documented in a study of blood T cell repertoires in COVID-19. Sequenced by immunoSEQ multiplex PCR; TCRdb stores in-frame clones only, minus some. The sample shows about 46,000 clones, roughly four fifths of them seen only once. Germline CDR1 reads SEHNR; CDR2 reads FQNEAQ (reference sequence). CDR3 length: 14 residues. Turning to this clone: A junction boundary mismatches the germline segment, possibly from a read error.

The chain carries TRBV7-9 and TRBJ1-5; weak D call: TRBD1 (5 bases). This receptor was obtained from a man aged 60 to 75 with acute or convalescent COVID-19. Source material: peripheral blood. CDR3 sequence: CASSVDSPNQAQHF. For the CDR3, the DNA is TGTGCCAGCAGCGTCGACAGCCCGAATCAGGCCCAGCATTTT.